Here is one TCR beta chain with its context. Its antigen is not yet known. There are no base qualities to consult, and no much larger clone falls within one base. To prepare the library, 5' RACE was applied. Data came from an Illumina HiSeq 2500. A second about 7 to 11 cycle PCR used a sample-barcoded 5' primer and a J-beta primer mix. Each TCR beta cDNA molecule received a unique molecular identifier from a template-switch 5' adaptor carrying 12 random nucleotides. Each sample yielded at least 2.5 million CDR3-containing paired-end reads. The Mint cDNA synthesis kit, primed by a TRBC-specific oligonucleotide, was used to synthesize first-strand cDNA from all RNA. Following uracil-DNA glycosylase treatment, a first 18-cycle PCR with universal primers M1SS and BC2_uni_R was performed on all cDNA. Per the original workflow: Each sample was normalized by randomly selecting 1 million high-quality reads, each carrying a distinct molecular identifier. Reads with shared molecular identifiers were discarded instead of being binned into consensus sequences. CDR3 identification, clonotype clustering and error correction used MiTCR with a Q25 quality threshold and the strictest error-elimination algorithm. A nonparametric unseen species model with Euler transformation was used to estimate a lower bound on total TCR beta diversity. TCRdb took the public reads, trimmed them with fastp at Q25, ran MiXCR for clone calling and kept in-frame beta chains. Duplicate CDR3 protein sequences are folded into a single record with the most common DNA and genes. The V and J calls reflect TCRdb's pipeline rather than the authors' work. The sample table shows roughly 2 million distinct CDR3 sequences, and roughly 52% are seen once. Of the sample, over 2% falls within the top ten clones.

The data were obtained in a study of blood T cells in healthy people across ages (dated by TCRdb to between 2014 and 2017). Regarding the research as a whole: In model experiments, roughly one uniquely barcoded TCR beta cDNA molecule per two T cells was captured by template switching. To track age-related changes in TCR beta repertoire diversity, the study relied on deep sequencing normalized with unique cDNA molecular identifiers. The donors were split into four age groups: young (average 16 years), middle-aged (around 37), aged (more than 60) and long-lived (approximately 89). To avoid experimental bias, donors of different ages were randomly spread across the sequencing lanes. For two donors (one aged 18 to 30 and one aged 80 or older), the study analyzed two additional independent replicas of 1 million unique cDNA reads from the same blood draw.

CDR1 LGHNA and CDR2 YSLEER were looked up in the germline V gene. The cysteine opens and the phenylalanine closes a CDR3 of 13 amino acids. Only the CDR3 DNA stays, 39 bases, in frame from base 1. V is cut by 0 bases and J by 7 bases, and the space between the germline ends is 8 bases. The donors were a few dozen Caucasian individuals from Russia, aged roughly 6 to 90 years, who were systemically healthy. Each donor gave ten milliliters of peripheral blood, collected into EDTA-treated Vacutainer tubes. Ficoll-Paque density-gradient centrifugation was used to isolate PBMCs, with at least 6 million obtained per sample. Total RNA, at least 5 micrograms per sample, was extracted from PBMCs with Trizol reagent. The percentages of naive CD45RAhigh/CD27high T cells were determined by flow cytometry on a PBMC aliquot from every donor. General conclusions and limits of the study: Estimates of total diversity from one million sequenced T cells were regarded as lower bounds and underestimates. Bulk unsorted PBMC profiling prevented conclusive comparison of naive and antigen-experienced compartments. The CMV infection status of donors was not known, potentially confounding age-related changes in expanded clonotypes. The long-lived group showed more naive CD4+ T cells, fewer expanded clones and increased TCR diversity than the aged group, suggesting age selection. The percentage of naive T cells measured by flow cytometry correlated strongly with observed TCR beta diversity. Observed TCR beta diversity per million T cells fell roughly linearly with age, and a significant reduction was already apparent by age about 38.

This clonotype originated in a woman aged 40 to 50 in good health. What was sequenced was blood. The sequence is built from TRBV4-3 and TRBJ2-3; the D gene remains uncertain. The nucleotide sequence reads TGCGCCAGCAGCCAAGAGGCGGCGAATACGCAGTATTTT. Its coded protein is CASSQEAANTQYF.